Each of the 9 T cell receptor beta chains below was sequenced from the same sample in a study of blood T cells in healthy people across ages. A sample-barcoded 5' primer and a J-beta primer mix were used in a second PCR of roughly 7 to 11 cycles. TCRdb processed the 5' RACE reads anew with MiXCR; each CDR3 protein has one entry. This table holds roughly 680,000 distinct CDR3 sequences, 52% found once. Input material: blood. The receptors here all came from an elderly woman in good health.

The chain links TRBV18 to TRBJ2-2; D remains unclear. CDR1 KGHSH and CDR2 LQKENI come from the germline V gene. V dropped 2 bases and J dropped 0 bases, with 7 bases sitting between them. CDR3 length: 15 residues. The CDR3 protein is CASSPANPNTGELFF. The CDR3 region has the DNA TGTGCCAGCTCACCAGCCAACCCGAACACCGGGGAGCTGTTTTTT.

CDR3 nucleotide sequence: TGCAGTGCTCCAACGGGGGGGCCTACTCATGAGCAGTTCTTC. Amino acid sequence: CSAPTGGPTHEQFF. This rearrangement joins TRBV20-1 to TRBJ2-1; 8 nucleotides line up with TRBD2. Germline CDR1 reads DFQATT; CDR2 reads SNEGSKA (reference sequence). The CDR3 is made up of 14 amino acids. Trimming at V came to 5 bases and at J to 8 bases, leaving 11 bases not matched to a gene.

The chain links TRBV28 to TRBJ2-1, with 13 nucleotides matching TRBD2. The germline V gene encodes CDR1 MDHEN and CDR2 SYDVKM. This CDR3 region has 15 residues. Losses at the gene ends were 3 bases for V and 10 bases for J; bases not matched to a gene: 6. The CDR3 loop is CASSFIGTSGEEQFF. The CDR3 bases are TGTGCCAGCAGTTTTATAGGGACTAGCGGGGAAGAGCAGTTCTTC.

In regard to this clonotype: A much larger clone lies one base from this, so it may be a read error. The chain couples TRBV10-2 to TRBJ2-6; no definite D call. The CDR3 runs to 15 residues. Germline CDR1 and CDR2: WSHSY and SAAADI. In nucleotides, the CDR3 is TGCGCCAGCAGTGAAGTTTGGCCTGGGGTCAACGTCCTGACTTTC. Translated, it gives CASSEVWPGVNVLTF.

The chain employs TRBV20-1 and TRBJ2-6, with 8 bases identical to TRBD2. V shed 5 bases and J 1 base; nucleotides not matched to a gene: 4. Germline CDR1 is DFQATT and CDR2 is SNEGSKA (reference sequence). The CDR3 is 15 residues long. The CDR3 protein is CSARLAGSGANVLTF. The CDR3, as DNA: TGCAGTGCTCGGCTAGCGGGTTCTGGGGCCAACGTCCTGACTTTC.

This chain uses TRBV9 with TRBJ1-2; the D is unclear. This CDR3 is built from 14 residues. From germline, CDR1 is SGDLS and CDR2 YYNGEE. V lost 0 bases and J 4 bases, leaving 10 bases between the germline ends. The CDR3 loop is CASSVDGFGYGYTF. CDR3 coding DNA: TGTGCCAGCAGCGTAGATGGGTTCGGCTATGGCTACACCTTC.

This clonotype was seen only once. One junction end does not reproduce the germline sequence, and a read error may be involved. CDR3 loop: CASSSRQGAAELAKDIQYF. Here the CDR3 DNA reads TGTGCCAGCAGCTCAAGACAGGGGGCGGCAGAACTAGCCAAAGACATTCAGTACTTC. V is TRBV7-9 and J is TRBJ2-4; 10 nucleotides agree with TRBD1. Germline values: CDR1 SEHNR, CDR2 FQNEAQ (reference sequence). This CDR3 has 19 residues. Drawing the rest from reference TRBV7-9 and TRBJ2-4, the complete variable domain is DTGVSQNPRHKITKRGQNVTFRCDPISEHNRLYWYRQTLGQGPEFLTYFQNEAQLEKSRLLSDRFSAERPKGSFSTLEIQRTEQGDSAMYLCASSSRQGAAELAKDIQYFGAGTRLSVL.

The V and J genes are TRBV5-1 and TRBJ2-5; perhaps TRBD1 as D (5 bases). The germline V gene encodes CDR1 SGHRS and CDR2 YFSETQ. The ends were cut back, 1 base at V and 0 bases at J, with 7 bases in the middle. The CDR3 runs to 14 residues. CDR3 region: CASSLSRDQETQYF. As DNA, the CDR3 is TGCGCCAGCAGCTTGTCCAGGGACCAAGAGACCCAGTACTTC.

This clonotype was detected only a few times. This sequence may be a read error, since a much larger clone differs from it by one base. The V gene is TRBV5-1, the J gene TRBJ2-7; 8 nucleotides align to TRBD1. The CDR3 runs to 14 residues. V lost 4 bases and J lost 0; bases outside the gene matches: 3. Germline CDR1 is SGHRS and CDR2 is YFSETQ. The DNA for the CDR3 is TGCGCCAGCAGCGTGGACAGGGACTCCTACGAGCAGTACTTC. Translation gives CASSVDRDSYEQYF.